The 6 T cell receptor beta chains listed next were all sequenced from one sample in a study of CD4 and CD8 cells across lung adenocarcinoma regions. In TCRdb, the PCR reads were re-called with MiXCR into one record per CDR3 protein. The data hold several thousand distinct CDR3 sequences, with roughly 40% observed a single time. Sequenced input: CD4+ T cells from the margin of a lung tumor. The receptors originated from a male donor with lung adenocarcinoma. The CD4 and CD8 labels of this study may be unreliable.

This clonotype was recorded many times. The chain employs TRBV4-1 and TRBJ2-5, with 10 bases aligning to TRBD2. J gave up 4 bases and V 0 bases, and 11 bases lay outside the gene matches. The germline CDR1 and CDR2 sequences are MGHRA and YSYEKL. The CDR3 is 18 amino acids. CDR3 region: CASSQELGVAGGPETQYF. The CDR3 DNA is TGCGCCAGCAGCCAAGAACTGGGTGTAGCGGGGGGTCCAGAGACCCAGTACTTC.

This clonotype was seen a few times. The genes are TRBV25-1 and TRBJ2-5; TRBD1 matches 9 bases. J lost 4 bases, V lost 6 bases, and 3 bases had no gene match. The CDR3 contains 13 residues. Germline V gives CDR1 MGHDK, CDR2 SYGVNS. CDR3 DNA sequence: TGTGCCAGCAGGACAGGGGGGGGAGAGACCCAGTACTTC. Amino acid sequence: CASRTGGGETQYF.

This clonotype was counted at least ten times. The CDR3 nucleotides read TGTGCCAGCAGACCTATTAGAGATATTGCAGCTTTCTTT. This sequence encodes CASRPIRDIAAFF. The chain couples TRBV12-3 or TRBV12-4 to TRBJ1-1; no reliable D call. The CDR3 has 13 residues. Trimming took 6 bases from V and 10 from J, leaving 18 bases between them.

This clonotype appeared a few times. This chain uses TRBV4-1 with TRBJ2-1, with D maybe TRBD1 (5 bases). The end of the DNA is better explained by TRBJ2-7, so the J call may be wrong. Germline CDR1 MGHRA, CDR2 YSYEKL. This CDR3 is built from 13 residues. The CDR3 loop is CASSQVTEYEQYF. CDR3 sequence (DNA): TGCGCCAGCAGCCAAGTGACAGAGTACGAGCAGTACTTC.

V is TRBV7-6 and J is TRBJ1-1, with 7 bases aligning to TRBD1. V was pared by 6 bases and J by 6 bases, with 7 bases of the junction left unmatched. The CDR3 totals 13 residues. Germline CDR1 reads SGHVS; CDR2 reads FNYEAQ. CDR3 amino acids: CASRLTGLAEAFF. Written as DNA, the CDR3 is TGTGCCAGCAGATTGACAGGGCTGGCTGAAGCTTTCTTT.

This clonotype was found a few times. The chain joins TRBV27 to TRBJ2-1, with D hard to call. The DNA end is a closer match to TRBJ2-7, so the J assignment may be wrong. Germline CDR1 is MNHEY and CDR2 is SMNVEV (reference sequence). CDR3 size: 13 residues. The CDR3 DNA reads TGTGCCAGCAGAGGGCCGGGTTCCTACGAGCAGTACTTC. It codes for CASRGPGSYEQYF.